This is a list of T cell receptor beta chains from one sample in a study of OX40 agonist ivuxolimab in advanced cancers. Measured with immunoSEQ multiplex PCR; TCRdb has only the in-frame clones, and not every one. In the table there are some 48,000 clones, around 90% of which are singletons. The source was CD4+ or CD8+ T cells sorted from blood, collected in a trial of the OX40 agonist ivuxolimab. The receptors derive from an adult with an advanced solid tumor such as melanoma, head and neck, liver or kidney cancer. Both conserved end residues are part of each CDR3. D genes are given only for firm matches. Size tells how often a clone was seen (once, few, many) or the class of an expanded clone, and some rows leave it out.

>.|TRBV16|once|TRBJ2-5
CASTPRRGRETQYF
TGTGCCAGCACGCCGCGGAGGGGCCGGGAGACCCAGTACTTC
>TRBD1|TRBV5-4|.|TRBJ1-2
CASSPDRGINYGYTF
TGTGCCAGCAGCCCGGACAGGGGGATTAACTATGGCTACACCTTC
>TRBD1|TRBV27|.|TRBJ1-1
CASSLGWTGRSTEAFF
TGTGCCAGCAGTTTGGGGTGGACAGGGAGGAGTACTGAAGCTTTCTTT
>TRBD1|TRBV6-1|.|TRBJ2-4
CASSSDRALQYF
TGTGCCAGCAGTAGTGACAGGGCGCTTCAGTACTTC
>TRBD2|TRBV4-1|.|TRBJ2-3
CASSIQPGLAGGPTDTQYF
TGCGCCAGCAGCATACAACCGGGACTAGCGGGGGGGCCGACAGATACGCAGTATTTT
>TRBD1|TRBV5-4|.|TRBJ2-2
CASSLDRGDTGELFF
TGTGCCAGCAGCTTGGACAGGGGGGACACCGGGGAGCTGTTTTTT
>TRBD1|TRBV4-1|.|TRBJ2-7
CASSQVTGRGPYEQYF
TGCGCCAGCAGCCAAGTTACTGGCAGGGGGCCCTACGAGCAGTACTTC
>TRBD1|TRBV7-6|.|TRBJ2-2
CASSVGVRTGGRAGELFF
TGTGCCAGCAGCGTAGGGGTTCGGACAGGGGGCCGGGCCGGGGAGCTGTTTTTT
>TRBD1|TRBV27|.|TRBJ2-1
CASRKGQGALEQFF
TGTGCCAGCAGGAAGGGACAGGGGGCTCTTGAGCAGTTCTTC
>.|TRBV5-1|.|TRBJ1-5
CASRGAHNQPQHF
TGCGCCAGCAGGGGGGCTCACAATCAGCCCCAGCATTTT
>TRBD2|TRBV28|.|TRBJ2-2
CASLGGILNTGELFF
TGTGCCAGCCTGGGGGGGATCCTTAACACCGGGGAGCTGTTTTTT